This entry describes one T cell receptor (beta chain). The data originate from a study of blood T cell repertoires in COVID-19. Study-level background: Donors in the United States, Italy and Spain gave samples during acute or convalescent COVID-19.

Under the authors' procedure: Quantification of nucleated cells was approximated via reference gene primer amplification. Some clones are missing from TCRdb's copy, which holds only in-frame ones; the method was immunoSEQ multiplex PCR. For V, J and clone size, that table is used; D and trimming come from the DNA. The sample consists of 200,000 to 250,000 clones, more than 65% of them appearing once. Trimming removed 1 base from V and 14 bases from J, with 12 bases in between. Germline CDR1 reads MDHEN; CDR2 reads SYDVKM. The CDR3 covers 12 residues. The chain couples TRBV28 to TRBJ2-1, with D unclear. This sequence originates from a woman older than 75 with acute or convalescent COVID-19. The sequencing sample was made of peripheral blood. For the CDR3, the DNA is TGTGCCAGCAGTTTATTGGCCTTTACGAAGTTCTTC. Residues: CASSLLAFTKFF.